Listed here are 24 T cell receptor beta chains from one sample, sequenced in a study of blood T cell repertoires in COVID-19. Measured with immunoSEQ multiplex PCR; TCRdb has only the in-frame clones, and not every one. This sample has about 98,000 clones, with around 90% found just once. Sequenced input: peripheral blood. The receptors here all came from a man in his late teens or twenties with acute or convalescent COVID-19.

CDR3 sequence reads: CASSAQGALTYEQYF. DNA for the CDR3: TGCGCCAGCAGCGCACAGGGGGCCCTGACCTACGAGCAGTACTTC. This chain uses TRBV5-1 with TRBJ2-7; TRBD1 aligns across 9 bases. Germline trimming cut 4 bases from V and 2 bases from J; bases unmatched to any gene: 7. Per germline, CDR1 SGHRS and CDR2 YFSETQ. CDR3 length: 15 amino acids. Combining the CDR3 with reference TRBV5-1 and TRBJ2-7 gives the whole variable domain KAGVTQTPRYLIKTRGQQVTLSCSPISGHRSVSWYQQTPGQGLQFLFEYFSETQRNKGNFPGRFSGRQFSNSRSEMNVSTLELGDSALYLCASSAQGALTYEQYFGPGTRLTVT.

The chain uses TRBV5-8 and TRBJ2-1; the match to TRBD2 covers 11 bases. Trimming took 6 bases from V and 9 from J; bases not matched to a gene: 14. Germline CDR1 reads SGHTS; CDR2 reads YDEGEE. The length of the CDR3 is 16 residues. The CDR3 DNA reads as TGTGCCAGCAACTTCCCTAGCGGGGGGCCGGGGGGTGAGCAGTTCTTC. It codes for CASNFPSGGPGGEQFF.

The chain combines TRBV28 with TRBJ1-6; tentatively, D is TRBD1 (5 bases). V was shortened by 6 bases and J by 0 bases, with 6 bases between the two germline ends. This CDR3 contains 14 residues. CDR1 is MDHEN and CDR2 is SYDVKM in the germline V gene. CDR3 nucleotides: TGTGCCAGCAGGACAGTCTCCTATAATTCACCCCTCCACTTT. This translates into CASRTVSYNSPLHF.

The rearrangement uses TRBV6-1 and TRBJ1-3; weak D call: TRBD1 (5 bases). The CDR3 totals 15 residues. The V gene's germline CDR1 is MNHNS and CDR2 SASEGT. Trimming left V 3 bases short and J 0 bases short, with 9 bases between. Written as DNA, the CDR3 is TGTGCCAGCAGTGATCACAGGCGCTCTGGAAACACCATATATTTT. Translated, it gives CASSDHRRSGNTIYF.

The chain combines TRBV30 with TRBJ1-1, with TRBD1 matching over 9 bases. The CDR3 consists of 14 residues. J lost 4 bases, V lost 5 bases, and 8 bases had no gene match. CDR1 and CDR2 from the germline V gene are GTSNPN and SVGIG (reference sequence). The CDR3 reads CAWGPTGGSTEAFF. CDR3 in DNA: TGTGCCTGGGGACCGACAGGGGGATCCACTGAAGCTTTCTTT.

V usage is TRBV2 and J usage is TRBJ2-2, with TRBD1 identical over 9 bases. Trimming removed 6 bases from V and 6 bases from J; junction bases left unmatched: 2. Germline V CDR1 and CDR2: SNHLY, FYNNEI. This CDR3 contains 13 residues. This CDR3 is CASRGQGPGELFF. In DNA, the CDR3 is TGTGCCAGCAGGGGACAGGGCCCCGGGGAGCTGTTTTTT.

The chain has TRBV7-9 and TRBJ1-2; 10 positions match TRBD1. V shed 5 bases and J 8 bases; nucleotides not matched to a gene: 8. CDR3 length: 14 amino acids. Germline lookup yields CDR1 SEHNR and CDR2 FQNEAQ (reference sequence). CDR3 residues: CASSRTGGRGGYTF. The CDR3 DNA follows: TGTGCCAGCAGCCGGACAGGGGGAAGGGGCGGCTACACCTTC.

The V gene is TRBV6-1, the J gene TRBJ1-4, with a possible D match to TRBD1 (5 bases). The CDR3 is 14 amino acids. The V end lost 3 bases, the J end lost 2 bases, and 7 bases lay between the germline ends. Germline CDR1 MNHNS, CDR2 SASEGT. The CDR3 sequence: CASSDRGTNEKLFF. The CDR3 DNA sequence: TGTGCCAGCAGTGATCGGGGGACTAATGAAAAACTGTTTTTT.

The chain has TRBV7-9 and TRBJ1-4; 8 nucleotides match TRBD1. Germline CDR1 reads SEHNR; CDR2 reads FQNEAQ (reference sequence). V lost 5 bases to trimming and J lost 4 bases; unmatched junction nucleotides: 6. The CDR3 runs to 15 residues. CDR3 in amino acids: CASSEGQAVNEKLFF. CDR3 DNA sequence: TGTGCCAGCAGCGAGGGACAGGCAGTTAATGAAAAACTGTTTTTT. The complete variable domain, with remaining parts taken from reference TRBV7-9 and TRBJ1-4, reads DTGVSQNPRHKITKRGQNVTFRCDPISEHNRLYWYRQTLGQGPEFLTYFQNEAQLEKSRLLSDRFSAERPKGSFSTLEIQRTEQGDSAMYLCASSEGQAVNEKLFFGSGTQLSVL.

The table lists this clone with a count of one. V and J are TRBV4-2 and TRBJ2-3, with 10 bases matching TRBD2. The CDR3 runs 20 residues. Germline CDR1 LGHNA, CDR2 YNFKEQ. V shed 0 bases and J 0 bases; nucleotides not matched to a gene: 12. This chain's CDR3 is CASSQDELPSGGGSTDTQYF. In nucleotides, the CDR3 is TGTGCCAGCAGCCAAGATGAGTTGCCCAGCGGGGGGGGTAGCACAGATACGCAGTATTTT.

The V and J genes are TRBV4-1 and TRBJ1-4; D might be TRBD1 (6 bases). Germline-derived CDR1 and CDR2 are MGHRA and YSYEKL. With 4 bases removed from V and 5 bases from J, the gap between germline ends came to 14 bases. The CDR3 is 15 amino acids. In DNA form, the CDR3 reads TGCGCCAGCAGCCCGGACAGTCAGGGGAATGAAAAACTGTTTTTT. Translated: CASSPDSQGNEKLFF.

This clone occurred a few times. This chain joins TRBV28 and TRBJ1-5; 9 bases map to TRBD1. The junction had 6 bases not matched to a gene; V was cut back by 11 bases and J by 4 bases. This CDR3 spans 13 amino acids. The germline gives CDR1 MDHEN, CDR2 SYDVKM. The CDR3 bases are TGTGCCGGAAGACAGGGGGTTAATCAGCCCCAGCATTTT. Translating it yields CAGRQGVNQPQHF.

The rearrangement links TRBV27 to TRBJ1-6; the D is unclear. The V end was cut by 0 bases, the J end by 6 bases, with 12 bases between. This CDR3 has 16 amino acids. From germline, CDR1 is MNHEY and CDR2 SMNVEV (reference sequence). The CDR3 sequence: CASSLSRGLGNSPLHF. CDR3 nucleotide sequence: TGTGCCAGCAGTTTATCGCGGGGTTTAGGTAATTCACCCCTCCACTTT.

The chain employs TRBV4-1 and TRBJ2-5; a weak D match, TRBD2 (5 bases). Deletions cut 2 bases from V and 5 bases from J, with 12 bases between. CDR3 length: 14 amino acids. Germline V gene data show CDR1 as MGHRA and CDR2 as YSYEKL. For the CDR3, the DNA is TGCGCCAGCAGCCAACACGCAACTAGGGAGACCCAGTACTTC. Its translation: CASSQHATRETQYF.

This chain connects TRBV10-3 to TRBJ2-3; 11 bases fit TRBD1. J was trimmed by 3 bases and V by 6 bases; bases with no gene match: 5. Germline loops: CDR1 ENHRY, CDR2 SYGVKD. The CDR3 runs 15 residues. The DNA for the CDR3 is TGTGCCATCAGCGCGGACAGGGGGCGTACAGATACGCAGTATTTT. This codes for CAISADRGRTDTQYF.

The V call is TRBV7-8, the J call TRBJ1-6; D remains ambiguous. The ends were cut back, 1 base at V and 10 bases at J, with 11 bases in the middle. This CDR3 contains 14 residues. Looked up from germline, CDR1 is SGHVS and CDR2 is FQNEAQ. CDR3 sequence: CASSLDEGNSPLHF. The CDR3 DNA is TGTGCCAGCAGCTTAGATGAGGGAAACTCACCCCTCCACTTT.

In this sample, this clone turned up once. J is TRBJ1-3 and V is TRBV19; 7 bases align to TRBD1. Looked up from germline, CDR1 is LNHDA and CDR2 is SQIVND (reference sequence). This CDR3 comprises 17 residues. With V trimmed by 5 bases and J by 0 bases, 10 bases remained unmatched. In nucleotides, the CDR3 is TGTGCCAGTAGTTCACCGGGACAGATTTACTCTGGAAACACCATATATTTT. It codes for CASSSPGQIYSGNTIYF. Full variable domain (remainder filled in from reference TRBV19 and TRBJ1-3): DGGITQSPKYLFRKEGQNVTLSCEQNLNHDAMYWYRQDPGQGLRLIYYSQIVNDFQKGDIAEGYSVSREKKESFPLTVTSAQKNPTAFYLCASSSPGQIYSGNTIYFGEGSWLTVV.

The chain carries TRBV27 and TRBJ2-7; weak D call: TRBD2 (5 bases). Germline lookup yields CDR1 MNHEY and CDR2 SMNVEV (reference sequence). The V end was cut by 3 bases, the J end by 1 base, with 7 bases between. The CDR3 has 13 residues. The CDR3 spells CASSFEGSYEQYF. CDR3 sequence (DNA): TGTGCCAGCAGTTTCGAGGGATCCTACGAGCAGTACTTC.

This clone was detected only once. The chain uses TRBV19 and TRBJ2-1; no clear D. Germline assignment: CDR1 LNHDA and CDR2 SQIVND (reference sequence). The CDR3 is 13 amino acids. The V end was cut by 5 bases, the J end by 5 bases, with 10 bases between. This CDR3 reads CASSLSTNNEQFF. DNA of the CDR3: TGTGCCAGTAGTCTCAGTACAAACAATGAGCAGTTCTTC.

The J gene is TRBJ1-2, the V gene TRBV20-1; the D is unclear. Germline-derived CDR1 and CDR2 are DFQATT and SNEGSKA (reference sequence). This CDR3 is built from 15 residues. V lost 3 bases to trimming and J lost 1 base, with 15 bases between them. DNA of the CDR3: TGCAGTGCTAGTAAGGCTAGCGGATATAACTATGGCTACACCTTC. This sequence encodes CSASKASGYNYGYTF.

Only one count was recorded for this clone. J is TRBJ1-1 and V is TRBV10-3; D is possibly TRBD1 (5 bases). The V gene lost 0 bases and the J gene lost 1 base, with 9 bases spanning the gap. The CDR3 sequence is 15 residues long. Looked up from germline, CDR1 is ENHRY and CDR2 is SYGVKD. The CDR3: CAISESSTGNTEAFF. CDR3 nucleotides: TGTGCCATCAGTGAGTCAAGCACAGGGAACACTGAAGCTTTCTTT.

V and J are TRBV19 and TRBJ1-5; 8 positions match TRBD1. The CDR3 extends over 13 amino acids. J lost 6 bases, V lost 4 bases, and 2 bases had no gene match. Per germline, CDR1 LNHDA and CDR2 SQIVND (reference sequence). The CDR3 DNA reads TGTGCCAGTAGTACCAGGGGGCCTCAGCCCCAGCATTTT. Protein: CASSTRGPQPQHF.

This rearrangement joins TRBV5-1 to TRBJ2-5; 15 bases are a match to TRBD2. The CDR3 runs to 16 residues. Germline-derived CDR1 and CDR2 are SGHRS and YFSETQ. The J segment lost 5 bases and the V segment lost 0 bases, leaving 2 bases of the junction unmatched. The CDR3 spells CASSLAGTSGRETQYF. Written as DNA, the CDR3 is TGCGCCAGCAGCTTGGCCGGGACTAGCGGGAGGGAGACCCAGTACTTC.

The rearrangement uses TRBV30 and TRBJ1-2; D may be TRBD1 (6 bases). There are 14 residues in the CDR3. Trimming took off 4 bases at V and 0 bases at J, with 12 bases between the two ends. The germline CDR1 and CDR2 sequences are GTSNPN and SVGIG (reference sequence). For the CDR3, the DNA is TGTGCCTGGACGGACAGCAACCCTAACTATGGCTACACCTTC. As protein: CAWTDSNPNYGYTF.